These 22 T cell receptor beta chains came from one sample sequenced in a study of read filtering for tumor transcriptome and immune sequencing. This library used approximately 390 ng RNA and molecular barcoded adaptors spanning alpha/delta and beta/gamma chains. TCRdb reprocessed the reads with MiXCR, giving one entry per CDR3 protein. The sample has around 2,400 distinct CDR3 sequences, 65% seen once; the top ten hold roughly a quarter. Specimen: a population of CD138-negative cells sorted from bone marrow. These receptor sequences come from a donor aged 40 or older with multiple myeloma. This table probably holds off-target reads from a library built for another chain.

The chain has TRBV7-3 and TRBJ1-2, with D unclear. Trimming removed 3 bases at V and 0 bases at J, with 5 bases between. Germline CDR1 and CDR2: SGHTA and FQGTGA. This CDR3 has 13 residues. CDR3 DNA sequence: TGTGCCAGCAGCTTGCAGACTAACTATGGCTACACCTTC. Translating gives CASSLQTNYGYTF.

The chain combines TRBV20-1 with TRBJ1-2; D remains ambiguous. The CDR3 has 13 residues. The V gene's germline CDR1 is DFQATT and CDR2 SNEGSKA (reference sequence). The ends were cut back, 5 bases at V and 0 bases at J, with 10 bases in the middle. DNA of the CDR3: TGCAGTGCTCGCGGCGGAGCTAACTATGGCTACACCTTC. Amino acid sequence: CSARGGANYGYTF.

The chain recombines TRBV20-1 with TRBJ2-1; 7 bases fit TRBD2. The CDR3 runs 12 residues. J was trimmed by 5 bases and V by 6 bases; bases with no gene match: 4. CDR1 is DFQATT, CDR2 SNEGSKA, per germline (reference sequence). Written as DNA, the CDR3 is TGCAGTGCAACGAGCGGGAACAATGAGCAGTTCTTC. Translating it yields CSATSGNNEQFF.

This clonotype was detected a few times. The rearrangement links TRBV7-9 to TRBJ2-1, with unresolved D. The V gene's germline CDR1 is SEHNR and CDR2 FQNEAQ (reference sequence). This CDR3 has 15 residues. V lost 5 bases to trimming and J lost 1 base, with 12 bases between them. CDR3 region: CASSLPLASYNEQFF. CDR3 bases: TGTGCCAGCAGCCTACCCCTGGCGTCCTACAATGAGCAGTTCTTC.

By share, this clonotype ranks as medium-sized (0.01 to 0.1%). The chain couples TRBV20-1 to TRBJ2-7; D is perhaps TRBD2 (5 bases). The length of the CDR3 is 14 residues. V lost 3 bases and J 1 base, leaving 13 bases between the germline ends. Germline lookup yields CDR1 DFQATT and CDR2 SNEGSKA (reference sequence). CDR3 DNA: TGCAGTGCTAGCCGGGCCGGGGAATCCTACGAGCAGTACTTC. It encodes CSASRAGESYEQYF.

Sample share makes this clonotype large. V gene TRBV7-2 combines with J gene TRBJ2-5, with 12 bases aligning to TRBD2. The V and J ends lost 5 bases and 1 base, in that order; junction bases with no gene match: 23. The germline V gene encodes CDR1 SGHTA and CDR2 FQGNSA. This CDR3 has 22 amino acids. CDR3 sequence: CASSLLSALGLAGDNFQETQYF. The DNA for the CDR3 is TGTGCCAGCAGCCTACTCTCCGCTTTGGGACTAGCGGGTGATAATTTCCAAGAGACCCAGTACTTC. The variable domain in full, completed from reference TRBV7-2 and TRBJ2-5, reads GAGVSQSPSNKVTEKGKDVELRCDPISGHTALYWYRQSLGQGLEFLIYFQGNSAPDKSGLPSDRFSAERTGGSVSTLTIQRTQQEDSAVYLCASSLLSALGLAGDNFQETQYFGPGTRLLVL.

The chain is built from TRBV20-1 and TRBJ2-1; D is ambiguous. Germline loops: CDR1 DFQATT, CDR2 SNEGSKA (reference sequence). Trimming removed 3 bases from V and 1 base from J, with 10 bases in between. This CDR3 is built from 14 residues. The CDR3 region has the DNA TGCAGTGCTAGTAACGGCCTTTCCTACAATGAGCAGTTCTTC. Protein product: CSASNGLSYNEQFF.

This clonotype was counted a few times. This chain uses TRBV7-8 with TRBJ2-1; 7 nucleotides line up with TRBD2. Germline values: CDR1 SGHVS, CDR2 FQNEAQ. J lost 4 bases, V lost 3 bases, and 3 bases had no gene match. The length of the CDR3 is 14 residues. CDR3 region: CASSFSSGYNEQFF. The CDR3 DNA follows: TGTGCCAGCAGCTTTTCTAGCGGATACAATGAGCAGTTCTTC.

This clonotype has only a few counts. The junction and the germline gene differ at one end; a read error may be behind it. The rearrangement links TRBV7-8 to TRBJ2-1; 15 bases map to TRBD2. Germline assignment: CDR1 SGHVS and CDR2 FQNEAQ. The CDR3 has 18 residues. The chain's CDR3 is CAGSLGTSGRTGYNEQFF. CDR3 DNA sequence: TGTGCCGGCAGCTTAGGGACTAGCGGGAGGACGGGCTACAATGAGCAGTTCTTC.

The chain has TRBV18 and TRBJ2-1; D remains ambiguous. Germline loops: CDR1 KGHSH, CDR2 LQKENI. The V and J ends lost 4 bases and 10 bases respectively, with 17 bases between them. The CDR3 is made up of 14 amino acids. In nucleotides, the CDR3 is TGTGCCAGCTCACACCGGACGTCACCAGAAGAGCAGTTCTTC. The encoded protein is CASSHRTSPEEQFF.

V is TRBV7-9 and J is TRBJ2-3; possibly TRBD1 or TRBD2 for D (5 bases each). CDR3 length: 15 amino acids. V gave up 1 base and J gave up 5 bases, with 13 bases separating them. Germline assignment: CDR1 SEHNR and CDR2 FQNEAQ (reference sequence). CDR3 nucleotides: TGTGCCAGCAGCTTAGACGGGGCATGGGGAGATACGCAGTATTTT. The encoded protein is CASSLDGAWGDTQYF.

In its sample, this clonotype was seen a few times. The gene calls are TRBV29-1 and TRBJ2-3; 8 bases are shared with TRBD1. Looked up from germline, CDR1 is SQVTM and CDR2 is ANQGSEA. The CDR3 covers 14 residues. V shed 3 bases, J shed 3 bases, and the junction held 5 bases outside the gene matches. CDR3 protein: CSVDGRGRTDTQYF. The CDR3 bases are TGCAGCGTTGACGGCAGGGGGCGAACAGATACGCAGTATTTT.

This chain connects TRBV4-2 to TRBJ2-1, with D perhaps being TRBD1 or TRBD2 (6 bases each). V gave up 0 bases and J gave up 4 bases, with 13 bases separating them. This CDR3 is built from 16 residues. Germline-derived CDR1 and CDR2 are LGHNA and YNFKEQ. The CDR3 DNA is TGTGCCAGCAGCCAAGATAGGGGGGAGCTGTACAATGAGCAGTTCTTC. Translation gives CASSQDRGELYNEQFF.

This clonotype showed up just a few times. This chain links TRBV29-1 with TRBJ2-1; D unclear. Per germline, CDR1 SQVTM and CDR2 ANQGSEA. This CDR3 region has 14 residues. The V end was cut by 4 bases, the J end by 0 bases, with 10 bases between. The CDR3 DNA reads TGCAGCGTTGGAAGTCAGGCCTCCTACAATGAGCAGTTCTTC. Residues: CSVGSQASYNEQFF.

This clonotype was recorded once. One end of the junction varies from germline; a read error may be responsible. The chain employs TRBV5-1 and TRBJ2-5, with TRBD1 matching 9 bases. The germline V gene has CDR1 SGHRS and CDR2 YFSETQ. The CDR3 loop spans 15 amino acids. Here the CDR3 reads CASSLIRGQGETQYF. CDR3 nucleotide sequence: TGTGCCAGCAGCTTGATACGGGGACAGGGCGAGACCCAGTACTTC.

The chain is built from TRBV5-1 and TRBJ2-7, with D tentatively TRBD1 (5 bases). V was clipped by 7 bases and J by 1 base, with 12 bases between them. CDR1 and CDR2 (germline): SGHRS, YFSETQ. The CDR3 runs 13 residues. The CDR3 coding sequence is TGCGCCAGCTTCAGGGCAGGTTCCTACGAGCAGTACTTC. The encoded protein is CASFRAGSYEQYF.

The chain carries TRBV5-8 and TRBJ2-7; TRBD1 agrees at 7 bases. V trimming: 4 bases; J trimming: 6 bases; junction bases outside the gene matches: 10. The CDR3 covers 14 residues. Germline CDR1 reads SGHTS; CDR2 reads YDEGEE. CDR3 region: CASSPGTALCEQYF. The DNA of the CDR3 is TGTGCCAGCAGCCCCGGGACAGCCCTCTGCGAGCAGTACTTC.

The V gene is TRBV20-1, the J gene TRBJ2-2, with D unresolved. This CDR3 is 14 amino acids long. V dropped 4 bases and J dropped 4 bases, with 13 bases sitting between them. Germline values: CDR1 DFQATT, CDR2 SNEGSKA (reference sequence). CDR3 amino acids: CSAKRAVGTGELFF. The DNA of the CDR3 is TGCAGTGCTAAAAGGGCGGTGGGCACCGGGGAGCTGTTTTTT.

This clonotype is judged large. The CDR3 region is CASSALSEQFF. The CDR3 DNA follows: TGTGCCAGCAGTGCGCTGAGTGAGCAGTTCTTC. V is TRBV5-6 and J is TRBJ2-1; D is ambiguous. V dropped 5 bases and J dropped 9 bases, with 9 bases sitting between them. The germline V gene encodes CDR1 SGHDT and CDR2 YYEEEE. The CDR3 is 11 amino acids.

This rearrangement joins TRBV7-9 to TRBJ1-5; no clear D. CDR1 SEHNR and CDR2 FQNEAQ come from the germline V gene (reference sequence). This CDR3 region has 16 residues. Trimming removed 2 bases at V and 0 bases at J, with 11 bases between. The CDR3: CASSLLRSLSNQPQHF. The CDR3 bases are TGTGCCAGCAGCTTATTAAGGTCACTTAGCAATCAGCCCCAGCATTTT.

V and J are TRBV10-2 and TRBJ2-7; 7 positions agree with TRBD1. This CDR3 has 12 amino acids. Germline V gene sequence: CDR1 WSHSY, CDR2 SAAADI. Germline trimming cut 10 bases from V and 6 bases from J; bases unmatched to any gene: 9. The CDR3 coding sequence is TGCGCCACTCGGACAGGAGAGCGCGAGCAGTACTTC. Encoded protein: CATRTGEREQYF.

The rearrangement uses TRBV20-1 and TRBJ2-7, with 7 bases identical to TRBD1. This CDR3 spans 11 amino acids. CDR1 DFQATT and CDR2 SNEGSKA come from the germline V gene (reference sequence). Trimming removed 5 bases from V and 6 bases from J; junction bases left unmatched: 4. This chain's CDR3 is CSAAQGPEQYF. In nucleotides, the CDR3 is TGCAGTGCTGCACAGGGGCCCGAGCAGTACTTC.